The T cell receptor beta chain under discussion was sequenced for a study of Graves' ophthalmopathy and Graves' hyperthyroidism. Amplified material comprised TCR beta CDR3 regions derived from RNA transcripts. RT-PCR in the first round used HTBI primers; a second-round multiplex PCR followed. TCRdb called the multiplex PCR reads again in MiXCR, with one record for every CDR3 protein. The sample has a few hundred thousand distinct CDR3 sequences; 21% are singletons. V lost 2 bases and J 2 bases, leaving 7 bases between the germline ends. Germline CDR1 MNHEY, CDR2 SMNVEV (reference sequence). The CDR3 loop spans 13 amino acids. The table lists this clonotype with many counts.

The chain recombines TRBV27 with TRBJ2-7; TRBD2 might be the D (5 bases). Sample: peripheral blood. This TCR came from a woman aged 18-29 years with stable Graves' hyperthyroidism. The CDR3 sequence: CASSLASPYEQYF. The DNA for the CDR3 is TGTGCCAGCAGTTTAGCTAGCCCCTACGAGCAGTACTTC.